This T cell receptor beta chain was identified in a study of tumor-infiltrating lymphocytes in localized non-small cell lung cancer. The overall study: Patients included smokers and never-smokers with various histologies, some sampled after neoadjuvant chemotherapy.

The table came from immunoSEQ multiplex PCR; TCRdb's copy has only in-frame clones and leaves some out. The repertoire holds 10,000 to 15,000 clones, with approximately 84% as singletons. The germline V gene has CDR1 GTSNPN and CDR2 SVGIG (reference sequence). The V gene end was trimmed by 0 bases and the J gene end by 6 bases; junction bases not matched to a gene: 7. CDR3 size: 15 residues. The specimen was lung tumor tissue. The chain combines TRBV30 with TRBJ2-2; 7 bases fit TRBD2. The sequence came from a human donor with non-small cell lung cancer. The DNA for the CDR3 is TGTGCCTGGAGTGTAGCGGGGAGGGGTCCCGGGGAGCTGTTTTTT. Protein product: CAWSVAGRGPGELFF.